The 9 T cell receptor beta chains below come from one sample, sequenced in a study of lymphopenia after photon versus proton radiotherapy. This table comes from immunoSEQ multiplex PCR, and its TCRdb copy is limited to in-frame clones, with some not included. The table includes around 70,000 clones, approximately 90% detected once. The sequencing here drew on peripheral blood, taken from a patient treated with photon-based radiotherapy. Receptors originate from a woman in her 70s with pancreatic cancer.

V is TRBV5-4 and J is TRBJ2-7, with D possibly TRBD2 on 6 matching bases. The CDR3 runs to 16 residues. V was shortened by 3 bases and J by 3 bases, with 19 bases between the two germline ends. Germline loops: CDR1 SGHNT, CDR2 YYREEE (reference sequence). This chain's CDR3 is CASSSGGPGRSYEQYF. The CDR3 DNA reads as TGTGCCAGCAGCTCCGGCGGTCCTGGGAGGAGCTACGAGCAGTACTTC.

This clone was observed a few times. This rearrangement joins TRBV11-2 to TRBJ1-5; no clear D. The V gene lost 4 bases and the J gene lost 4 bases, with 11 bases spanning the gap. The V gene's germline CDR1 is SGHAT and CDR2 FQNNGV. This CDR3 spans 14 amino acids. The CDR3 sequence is CASSSGSPNQPQHF. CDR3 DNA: TGTGCCAGCAGCTCCGGCAGCCCGAATCAGCCCCAGCATTTT.

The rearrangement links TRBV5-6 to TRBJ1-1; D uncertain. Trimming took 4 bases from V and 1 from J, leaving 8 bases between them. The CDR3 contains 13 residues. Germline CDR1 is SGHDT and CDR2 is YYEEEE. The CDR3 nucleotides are TGTGCCAGCAGCCTGGCAGGGAACACTGAAGCTTTCTTT. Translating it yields CASSLAGNTEAFF.

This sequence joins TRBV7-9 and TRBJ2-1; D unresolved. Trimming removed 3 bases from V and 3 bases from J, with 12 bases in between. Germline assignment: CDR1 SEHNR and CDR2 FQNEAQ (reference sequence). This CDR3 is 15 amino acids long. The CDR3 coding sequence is TGTGCCAGCAGCTTGGACCAGCGAGTCTACAATGAGCAGTTCTTC. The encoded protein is CASSLDQRVYNEQFF.

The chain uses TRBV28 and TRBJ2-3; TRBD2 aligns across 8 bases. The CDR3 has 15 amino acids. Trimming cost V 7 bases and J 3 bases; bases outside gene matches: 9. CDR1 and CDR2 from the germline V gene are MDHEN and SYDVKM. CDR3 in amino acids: CASIQSGSGTDTQYF. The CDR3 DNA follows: TGTGCCAGCATCCAGAGCGGGAGCGGGACAGATACGCAGTATTTT.

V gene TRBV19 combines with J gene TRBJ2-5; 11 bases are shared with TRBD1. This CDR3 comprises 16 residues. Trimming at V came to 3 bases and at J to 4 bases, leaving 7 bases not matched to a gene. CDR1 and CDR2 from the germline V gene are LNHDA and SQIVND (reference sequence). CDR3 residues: CASSIGTGGKGETQYF. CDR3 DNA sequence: TGTGCCAGTAGTATCGGGACAGGGGGAAAAGGAGAGACCCAGTACTTC.

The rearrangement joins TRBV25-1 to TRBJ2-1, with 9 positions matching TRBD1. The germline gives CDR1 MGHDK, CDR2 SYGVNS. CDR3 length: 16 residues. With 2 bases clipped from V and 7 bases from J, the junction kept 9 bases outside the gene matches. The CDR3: CASSENIGQGHNEQFF. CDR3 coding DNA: TGTGCCAGCAGTGAAAACATAGGACAGGGGCATAATGAGCAGTTCTTC.

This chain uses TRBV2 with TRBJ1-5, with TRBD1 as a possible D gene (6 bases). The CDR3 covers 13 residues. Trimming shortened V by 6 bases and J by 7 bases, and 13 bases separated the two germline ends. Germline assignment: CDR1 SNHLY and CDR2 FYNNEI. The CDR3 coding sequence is TGTGCCAGCAGCCCTGGGGGCGGCCAGCCCCAGCATTTT. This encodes CASSPGGGQPQHF.

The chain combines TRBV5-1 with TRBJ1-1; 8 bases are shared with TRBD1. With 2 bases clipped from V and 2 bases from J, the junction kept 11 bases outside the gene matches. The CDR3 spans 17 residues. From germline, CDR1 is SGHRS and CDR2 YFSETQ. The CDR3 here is CASSLQGTGQLNTEAFF. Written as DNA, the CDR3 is TGCGCCAGCAGCTTACAGGGGACAGGACAGCTTAACACTGAAGCTTTCTTT. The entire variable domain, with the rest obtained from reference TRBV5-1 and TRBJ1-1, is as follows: KAGVTQTPRYLIKTRGQQVTLSCSPISGHRSVSWYQQTPGQGLQFLFEYFSETQRNKGNFPGRFSGRQFSNSRSEMNVSTLELGDSALYLCASSLQGTGQLNTEAFFGQGTRLTVV.